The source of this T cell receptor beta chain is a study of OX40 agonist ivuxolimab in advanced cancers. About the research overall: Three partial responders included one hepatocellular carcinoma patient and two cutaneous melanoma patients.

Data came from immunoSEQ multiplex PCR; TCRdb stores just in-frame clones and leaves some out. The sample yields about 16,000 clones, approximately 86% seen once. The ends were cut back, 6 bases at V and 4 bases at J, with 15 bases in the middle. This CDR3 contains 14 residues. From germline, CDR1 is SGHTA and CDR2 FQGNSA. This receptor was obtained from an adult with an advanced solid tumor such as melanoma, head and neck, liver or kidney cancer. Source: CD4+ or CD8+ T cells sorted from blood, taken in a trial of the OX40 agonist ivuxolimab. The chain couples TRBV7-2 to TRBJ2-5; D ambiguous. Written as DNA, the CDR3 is TGTGCCAGCAGTGGCGGAAACCTTCTAGAGACCCAGTACTTC. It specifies CASSGGNLLETQYF.